Below are 18 T cell receptor beta chains sequenced from a single sample in a study of blood T cell repertoires in COVID-19 (dated by TCRdb to the early 2020s). Libraries were prepared through the immunoSEQ multiplex PCR assay. Here the immuneACCESS table is served through TCRdb, limited to in-frame sequences with V and J called. Missing clones are a known gap in these copies; in checked studies unresolved V genes cover under half, and the rest lacks a known reason. Across this sample there are roughly 200,000 clones, with 80% to 90% seen only once. The ten largest clonotypes hold 3.8% of the sample. Material: PBMCs or T cells enriched from blood (not recorded which). All receptors come from a woman aged 40 to 55 with acute COVID-19.

This chain links TRBV27 with TRBJ1-2; D remains ambiguous. The V gene lost 0 bases and the J gene lost 7 bases, with 9 bases spanning the gap. This CDR3 spans 13 amino acids. Germline-derived CDR1 and CDR2 are MNHEY and SMNVEV (reference sequence). The CDR3 loop reads CASSLSTSGGYTF. The CDR3 DNA is TGTGCCAGCAGTTTATCCACCTCGGGTGGCTACACCTTC.

This chain connects TRBV7-8 to TRBJ1-5; no clear D. CDR3 size: 13 residues. Trimming took off 6 bases at V and 5 bases at J, with 11 bases between the two ends. Germline V gene lookup returns CDR1 SGHVS and CDR2 FQNEAQ. This CDR3 is CASRADTDQPQHF. The DNA of the CDR3 is TGTGCCAGCAGGGCGGATACGGATCAGCCCCAGCATTTT.

This rearrangement joins TRBV7-3 to TRBJ1-1, with D possibly TRBD1 on 5 matching bases. V shed 6 bases and J shed 5 bases, with 13 bases lying between them. The CDR3 is made up of 13 amino acids. Germline values: CDR1 SGHTA, CDR2 FQGTGA. The CDR3: CASSARGGTEAFF. Here the CDR3 DNA reads TGTGCCAGCAGTGCCCGTGGGGGGACTGAAGCTTTCTTT. Looking up the rest from reference TRBV7-3 and TRBJ1-1 gives the full variable domain: GAGVSQTPSNKVTEKGKYVELRCDPISGHTALYWYRQSLGQGPEFLIYFQGTGAADDSGLPNDRFFAVRPEGSVSTLKIQRTERGDSAVYLCASSARGGTEAFFGQGTRLTVV.

The chain employs TRBV2 and TRBJ1-6; possible D gene TRBD1, 5 bases. Germline V CDR1 and CDR2: SNHLY, FYNNEI. CDR3 length equals 15 residues. The ends were cut back, 7 bases at V and 8 bases at J, with 18 bases in the middle. The CDR3 is CASKTGQRIDSPLHF. CDR3 DNA sequence: TGTGCCAGCAAAACCGGACAAAGAATTGATTCACCCCTCCACTTT.

This clone was seen more than once but under ten times. This sequence joins TRBV24-1 and TRBJ2-2, with 8 nucleotides matching TRBD1. Germline trimming cut 3 bases from V and 4 bases from J; bases unmatched to any gene: 6. The CDR3 is made up of 16 amino acids. Per the germline V gene, CDR1 is KGHDR and CDR2 is SFDVKD. CDR3 protein: CATSDRTRGPTGELFF. Here the CDR3 DNA reads TGTGCCACCAGTGATCGGACCAGGGGGCCCACCGGGGAGCTGTTTTTT.

V gene TRBV6-2 or TRBV6-3 combines with J gene TRBJ1-1, with D possibly matching TRBD1 (6 bases). The CDR3 length is 15 residues. CDR1 and CDR2 from the germline V gene are MNHEY and SVGEGT. V lost 2 bases to trimming and J lost 1 base, with 11 bases between them. In nucleotides, the CDR3 is TGTGCCAGCAGTTACATTGGCAGGGGGAACACTGAAGCTTTCTTT. Translated: CASSYIGRGNTEAFF.

The chain recombines TRBV7-9 with TRBJ1-3; 7 positions agree with TRBD1. J gave up 4 bases and V 1 base, and 1 base lay outside the gene matches. The CDR3 covers 14 residues. From germline, CDR1 is SEHNR and CDR2 FQNEAQ (reference sequence). This chain's CDR3 is CASSLVGGGNTIYF. CDR3 nucleotides: TGTGCCAGCAGCTTAGTAGGGGGCGGAAACACCATATATTTT.

The rearrangement links TRBV6-1 to TRBJ2-3; D may be TRBD1 (5 bases). The ends were cut back, 1 base at V and 2 bases at J, with 10 bases in the middle. Germline lookup yields CDR1 MNHNS and CDR2 SASEGT. The CDR3 length is 15 residues. CDR3 sequence reads: CASSEVGQATDTQYF. The DNA of the CDR3 is TGTGCCAGCAGTGAAGTGGGGCAAGCCACAGATACGCAGTATTTT.

The chain employs TRBV6-5 and TRBJ2-1; TRBD2 matches at 11 bases. V was pared by 6 bases and J by 8 bases, with 9 bases of the junction left unmatched. This CDR3 region has 15 residues. Germline loops: CDR1 MNHEY, CDR2 SVGAGI. In DNA, the CDR3 is TGTGCCAGCAGGAGCGGGACTAGCGGCATCTATGAGCAGTTCTTC. This encodes CASRSGTSGIYEQFF.

Here the CDR3 reads CASTIGAGGFLEQFF. DNA of the CDR3: TGTGCCAGCACCATAGGGGCGGGGGGATTCCTTGAGCAGTTCTTC. The V and J genes are TRBV7-9 and TRBJ2-1; 8 bases align to TRBD2. The CDR3 runs 15 residues. The germline V gene encodes CDR1 SEHNR and CDR2 FQNEAQ (reference sequence). J was trimmed by 9 bases and V by 7 bases; bases with no gene match: 14.

The chain is built from TRBV11-2 and TRBJ2-5; 11 positions agree with TRBD1. The germline CDR1 and CDR2 sequences are SGHAT and FQNNGV. The CDR3 has 16 amino acids. Trimming at V came to 0 bases and at J to 4 bases, leaving 4 bases not matched to a gene. In DNA, the CDR3 is TGTGCCAGCAGCTTAGAAGGGACAGGGGGGGGAGAGACCCAGTACTTC. It encodes CASSLEGTGGGETQYF. The variable domain in full, with the rest retrieved from reference TRBV11-2 and TRBJ2-5, is EAGVAQSPRYKIIEKRQSVAFWCNPISGHATLYWYQQILGQGPKLLIQFQNNGVVDDSQLPKDRFSAERLKGVDSTLKIQPAKLEDSAVYLCASSLEGTGGGETQYFGPGTRLLVL.

Concerning this clone itself: The junction shows a germline mismatch at one end, possibly a read error. Here the CDR3 reads CASSRRWGGPSYNEQFF. In DNA form, the CDR3 reads TGTGCCAGCAGTAGACGGTGGGGGGGCCCATCCTACAATGAGCAGTTCTTC. This chain links TRBV19 with TRBJ2-1; D is possibly TRBD2 (7 bases). The V gene's germline CDR1 is LNHDA and CDR2 SQIVND (reference sequence). This CDR3 comprises 17 residues.

The V call is TRBV7-9, the J call TRBJ2-1; possible D gene TRBD1, 5 bases. CDR1 is SEHNR, CDR2 FQNEAQ, per germline (reference sequence). Trimming left V 1 base short and J 0 bases short, with 10 bases between. This CDR3 has 16 amino acids. CDR3 sequence (DNA): TGTGCCAGCAGCTTAGGGGGCTTCGACTCCTACAATGAGCAGTTCTTC. Encoded protein: CASSLGGFDSYNEQFF.

The chain couples TRBV14 to TRBJ2-5, with 8 positions matching TRBD2. Germline assignment: CDR1 SGHDN and CDR2 FVKESK. With 3 bases clipped from V and 1 base from J, the junction kept 4 bases outside the gene matches. The CDR3 is 15 amino acids. The DNA of the CDR3 is TGTGCCAGCAGCCAGGTAGCGGGGCCCCAAGAGACCCAGTACTTC. Translation: CASSQVAGPQETQYF.

This clone was seen more than once but under ten times. The chain is built from TRBV7-9 and TRBJ2-2, with TRBD2 as a possible D gene (6 bases). CDR1 and CDR2 from the germline V gene are SEHNR and FQNEAQ (reference sequence). The CDR3 totals 19 residues. The V end was cut by 6 bases, the J end by 2 bases, with 25 bases between. CDR3 amino acids: CASSPWASVGGKNTGELFF. The CDR3 DNA reads as TGTGCCAGCAGTCCGTGGGCTAGCGTTGGGGGAAAAAACACCGGGGAGCTGTTTTTT.

The CDR3 nucleotides read TGCAGCGTGACGACAGGGGGCGTGAAGAACACTGAAGCTTTCTTT. Translated: CSVTTGGVKNTEAFF. The chain links TRBV29-1 to TRBJ1-1; 10 bases are shared with TRBD1. The V and J ends lost 6 bases and 1 base, in that order; junction bases with no gene match: 8. The germline V gene has CDR1 SQVTM and CDR2 ANQGSEA. The CDR3 totals 15 residues.

The chain employs TRBV19 and TRBJ2-5, with 9 bases lining up with TRBD1. In germline, CDR1 is LNHDA, CDR2 SQIVND (reference sequence). CDR3 length: 14 residues. The junction had 3 bases not matched to a gene; V was cut back by 4 bases and J by 3 bases. The CDR3 loop is CASSTGQGEETQYF. CDR3 in DNA: TGTGCCAGTAGTACGGGACAGGGAGAAGAGACCCAGTACTTC.

This clone has more than one count but fewer than ten. This rearrangement joins TRBV7-9 to TRBJ2-7, with D possibly TRBD2 on 6 matching bases. V gave up 3 bases and J gave up 6 bases, with 9 bases separating them. The CDR3 extends over 12 amino acids. From germline, CDR1 is SEHNR and CDR2 FQNEAQ (reference sequence). The chain's CDR3 is CASSLEGGEQYF. CDR3 coding DNA: TGTGCCAGCAGCTTGGAGGGAGGCGAGCAGTACTTC.